The 27 T cell receptor beta chains reported below all come from one sample, sequenced in a study of blood T cell repertoires in COVID-19. Clones were sequenced by immunoSEQ multiplex PCR, and TCRdb holds only the in-frame ones, with some missing. The table shows around 140,000 clones, with approximately 78% occurring only once. The sequencing sample was made of PBMCs or T cells enriched from blood (not recorded which). These TCRs come from a woman aged 50 to 65 who had recovered from COVID-19.

This clone was seen a handful of times. The chain is built from TRBV7-9 and TRBJ1-2; unclear D gene. V was trimmed by 5 bases and J by 8 bases, leaving 12 bases between them. This CDR3 has 12 amino acids. Germline CDR1 SEHNR, CDR2 FQNEAQ (reference sequence). CDR3 residues: CASSKIGDGYTF. In nucleotides, the CDR3 is TGTGCCAGCAGCAAAATCGGAGACGGCTACACCTTC.

This sequence joins TRBV5-1 and TRBJ2-3, with TRBD1 matching 8 bases. Germline CDR1 reads SGHRS; CDR2 reads YFSETQ. The ends lost 5 bases at V and 3 bases at J; junction bases unmatched: 5. The CDR3 spans 14 residues. CDR3 bases: TGCGCCAGCAGGACCGGGACAGGAACAGATACGCAGTATTTT. Its translation is CASRTGTGTDTQYF.

The rearrangement links TRBV7-2 to TRBJ1-2; D might be TRBD1 (6 bases). Germline CDR1 and CDR2: SGHTA and FQGNSA. The length of the CDR3 is 15 residues. The V and J ends lost 2 bases and 4 bases respectively, with 14 bases between them. The CDR3 region is CASSLYGTPLYGYTF. For the CDR3, the DNA is TGTGCCAGCAGCTTATACGGGACACCGCTCTATGGCTACACCTTC.

This clone was picked up a small number of times. The chain combines TRBV15 with TRBJ1-2; tentatively, D is TRBD1 (5 bases). V lost 3 bases and J 4 bases, leaving 12 bases between the germline ends. Germline loops: CDR1 LNHNV, CDR2 YYDKDF (reference sequence). There are 14 residues in the CDR3. The CDR3 sequence: CATSSIRQLYGYTF. DNA for the CDR3: TGTGCCACCAGCAGCATCAGACAGCTCTATGGCTACACCTTC.

The rearrangement joins TRBV18 to TRBJ1-1, with D possibly TRBD1 on 6 matching bases. Trimming took off 1 base at V and 0 bases at J, with 9 bases between the two ends. This CDR3 has 15 amino acids. The V gene's germline CDR1 is KGHSH and CDR2 LQKENI. The chain's CDR3 is CASSPQGVVNTEAFF. CDR3 nucleotide sequence: TGTGCCAGCTCACCACAGGGGGTAGTGAACACTGAAGCTTTCTTT.

The gene calls are TRBV18 and TRBJ1-2, with a weak D call TRBD1 (6 bases). The CDR3 contains 15 residues. Germline V gene lookup returns CDR1 KGHSH and CDR2 LQKENI. V was clipped by 3 bases and J by 6 bases, with 17 bases between them. The chain's CDR3 is CASSPPGVGSDGYTF. Written as DNA, the CDR3 is TGTGCCAGCTCACCCCCAGGGGTTGGGTCCGATGGCTACACCTTC.

V gene TRBV19 combines with J gene TRBJ2-3; TRBD1 matches at 10 bases. Germline V lookup: CDR1 LNHDA, CDR2 SQIVND (reference sequence). The CDR3 length is 14 residues. Losses at the gene ends were 7 bases for V and 1 base for J; bases not matched to a gene: 2. The CDR3 sequence: CASIDRGRTDTQYF. The CDR3 DNA reads TGTGCCAGTATCGACAGGGGGCGCACAGATACGCAGTATTTT.

This chain uses TRBV7-2 with TRBJ2-5; D uncertain. Germline V gene sequence: CDR1 SGHTA, CDR2 FQGNSA. The CDR3 consists of 14 residues. The V end was cut by 5 bases, the J end by 2 bases, with 12 bases between. CDR3 in DNA: TGTGCCAGCAGCCAAACACGGGTTCAAGAGACCCAGTACTTC. This codes for CASSQTRVQETQYF.

This clone was observed a handful of times. The V gene is TRBV11-2, the J gene TRBJ2-2, with 9 bases aligning to TRBD1. Germline V lookup: CDR1 SGHAT, CDR2 FQNNGV. The junction had 3 bases not matched to a gene; V was cut back by 0 bases and J by 7 bases. This CDR3 is built from 15 residues. CDR3 coding DNA: TGTGCCAGCAGCTTAGAGGGGACAGGGATCGGGGAGCTGTTTTTT. It codes for CASSLEGTGIGELFF.

V usage is TRBV10-3 and J usage is TRBJ2-5, with a possible D match to TRBD2 (5 bases). The CDR3 totals 13 residues. V was clipped by 3 bases and J by 3 bases, with 8 bases between them. Germline V CDR1 and CDR2: ENHRY, SYGVKD. For the CDR3, the DNA is TGTGCCATCAGTGACGAGGGAAAAGAGACCCAGTACTTC. Its translation is CAISDEGKETQYF.

The V gene is TRBV5-1, the J gene TRBJ2-5; possible D gene TRBD2, 6 bases. The CDR3 extends over 14 amino acids. V dropped 4 bases and J dropped 1 base, with 11 bases sitting between them. Germline CDR1 SGHRS, CDR2 YFSETQ. In nucleotides, the CDR3 is TGCGCCAGCAGCAACGGGGACTCCCAAGAGACCCAGTACTTC. It encodes CASSNGDSQETQYF.

The V gene is TRBV21-1, the J gene TRBJ2-6; the table's D call, TRBD2, was not checked against the DNA. TRBV21-1 is shown as a pseudogene. CDR3 length: 19 amino acids. The CDR3 DNA reads as TGTGCCAGCAGCAAAGGTGCGGAAGTCACATTCTCTGGGGCCAACGTCCTGACTTTC. Translation: CASSKGAEVTFSGANVLTF.

The chain links TRBV19 to TRBJ1-6, with D possibly TRBD1 on 5 matching bases. From germline, CDR1 is LNHDA and CDR2 SQIVND (reference sequence). The CDR3 is made up of 15 amino acids. The ends were cut back, 0 bases at V and 5 bases at J, with 8 bases in the middle. The CDR3 bases are TGTGCCAGTAGTATAGATCGGGGGAATAATTCACCCCTCCACTTT. Its protein is CASSIDRGNNSPLHF.

This clone was seen more than once but under ten times. V and J are TRBV29-1 and TRBJ2-1; maybe TRBD1 (6 bases). The CDR3 contains 13 residues. Trimming removed 1 base from V and 4 bases from J, with 8 bases in between. Germline CDR1 SQVTM, CDR2 ANQGSEA. The CDR3 coding sequence is TGCAGCGTTGAAGGGACAGTTTACAATGAGCAGTTCTTC. Translation: CSVEGTVYNEQFF.

The rearrangement uses TRBV30 and TRBJ1-1, with TRBD1 identical over 7 bases. This CDR3 has 13 amino acids. Germline lookup yields CDR1 GTSNPN and CDR2 SVGIG (reference sequence). Trimming took 2 bases from V and 7 from J; bases not matched to a gene: 7. As DNA, the CDR3 is TGTGCCTGGAGTACCGACAGGGCTTATGAAGCTTTCTTT. Translation: CAWSTDRAYEAFF.

V and J are TRBV28 and TRBJ1-4; the D gene is possibly TRBD1 (5 bases). CDR1 and CDR2 (germline): MDHEN, SYDVKM. This CDR3 has 13 residues. The V gene lost 11 bases and the J gene lost 5 bases, with 15 bases spanning the gap. CDR3 nucleotides: TGTGCCGGGGCAGGCGGATCGAATGAAAAACTGTTTTTT. It is translated as CAGAGGSNEKLFF. Full variable domain (rest looked up from reference TRBV28 and TRBJ1-4): DVKVTQSSRYLVKRTGEKVFLECVQDMDHENMFWYRQDPGLGLRLIYFSYDVKMKEKGDIPEGYSVSREKKERFSLILESASTNQTSMYLCAGAGGSNEKLFFGSGTQLSVL.

The genes are TRBV4-1 and TRBJ1-5; 10 bases fit TRBD1. Germline loops: CDR1 MGHRA, CDR2 YSYEKL. The V and J ends lost 1 base and 5 bases, in that order; junction bases with no gene match: 5. The CDR3 totals 16 residues. In DNA, the CDR3 is TGCGCCAGCAGCCAAGCCGGGACAGGGGTGGATCAGCCCCAGCATTTT. It is translated as CASSQAGTGVDQPQHF.

This chain joins TRBV5-1 and TRBJ1-2; 8 bases fit TRBD1. Germline V gene lookup returns CDR1 SGHRS and CDR2 YFSETQ. The junction had 9 bases not matched to a gene; V was cut back by 9 bases and J by 5 bases. This CDR3 has 13 amino acids. This chain's CDR3 is CATRAGQEYGYTF. The CDR3 DNA reads TGCGCCACCCGTGCGGGACAGGAGTATGGCTACACCTTC.

The chain recombines TRBV2 with TRBJ1-5; TRBD1 aligns across 7 bases. The CDR3 extends over 14 amino acids. The germline V gene has CDR1 SNHLY and CDR2 FYNNEI. The V segment lost 7 bases and the J segment 3 bases; nucleotides outside the gene matches: 6. The chain's CDR3 is CASTGTASNQPQHF. In nucleotides, the CDR3 is TGTGCCAGCACCGGGACAGCTTCCAATCAGCCCCAGCATTTT. The full variable domain, in which reference TRBV2 and TRBJ1-5 provide the parts outside the CDR3, is EPEVTQTPSHQVTQMGQEVILRCVPISNHLYFYWYRQILGQKVEFLVSFYNNEISEKSEIFDDQFSVERPDGSNFTLKIRSTKLEDSAMYFCASTGTASNQPQHFGDGTRLSIL.

The chain couples TRBV3-1 (or the pseudogene TRBV3-2) to TRBJ1-1; maybe TRBD1 (6 bases). There are 15 residues in the CDR3. CDR1 and CDR2 (germline): LGHDT, YNNKEL (reference sequence). The ends were cut back, 6 bases at V and 2 bases at J, with 16 bases in the middle. CDR3 sequence (DNA): TGTGCCAGCAGAACAGGGTTGGCGTCAAACACTGAAGCTTTCTTT. Its translation: CASRTGLASNTEAFF.

This chain connects TRBV5-1 to TRBJ1-3; D is possibly TRBD1 (5 bases). CDR1 and CDR2 from the germline V gene are SGHRS and YFSETQ. Trimming removed 4 bases from V and 0 bases from J, with 17 bases in between. The CDR3 consists of 17 residues. CDR3 in DNA: TGCGCCAGCAGCCAGGATGCAGGGTCCTACTCTGGAAACACCATATATTTT. Translating gives CASSQDAGSYSGNTIYF.

This chain joins TRBV19 and TRBJ2-5; 9 nucleotides agree with TRBD1. Germline lookup yields CDR1 LNHDA and CDR2 SQIVND (reference sequence). After removal of 5 bases from V and 5 bases from J, the junction contained 12 bases not matched to a gene. CDR3 length: 16 amino acids. The DNA for the CDR3 is TGTGCCAGTAGTCTTAACAGGGGGCAAATATCTGAGACCCAGTACTTC. Translation gives CASSLNRGQISETQYF.

V is TRBV19 and J is TRBJ2-5; D may be TRBD2 (7 bases). Germline CDR1 and CDR2: LNHDA and SQIVND (reference sequence). Deletions cut 5 bases from V and 2 bases from J, with 12 bases between. This CDR3 spans 14 amino acids. CDR3 DNA sequence: TGTGCCAGTAGTCCGCGGGGGCCTCAAGAGACCCAGTACTTC. Amino acid sequence: CASSPRGPQETQYF. Filled out from reference TRBV19 and TRBJ2-5, the complete variable domain reads DGGITQSPKYLFRKEGQNVTLSCEQNLNHDAMYWYRQDPGQGLRLIYYSQIVNDFQKGDIAEGYSVSREKKESFPLTVTSAQKNPTAFYLCASSPRGPQETQYFGPGTRLLVL.

The rearrangement links TRBV20-1 to TRBJ1-1, with 7 bases aligning to TRBD1. V shed 3 bases and J 3 bases; nucleotides not matched to a gene: 1. The V gene's germline CDR1 is DFQATT and CDR2 SNEGSKA (reference sequence). This CDR3 is built from 12 residues. The CDR3 protein is CSASQGDTEAFF. CDR3 nucleotides: TGCAGTGCTAGTCAGGGGGACACTGAAGCTTTCTTT.

The gene calls are TRBV10-3 and TRBJ1-2; D uncertain. Trimming stripped 7 bases from V and 7 bases from J, with 16 bases between. Germline loops: CDR1 ENHRY, CDR2 SYGVKD. This CDR3 region has 13 residues. The DNA of the CDR3 is TGTGCCATCAATCCCGGTCAGGAAGCTGGCTACACCTTC. Translating it yields CAINPGQEAGYTF.

This clone was seen only once. The chain joins TRBV6-5 to TRBJ2-5, with D possibly being TRBD1 (5 bases). Germline values: CDR1 MNHEY, CDR2 SVGAGI. The CDR3 length is 15 residues. The V end lost 3 bases, the J end lost 2 bases, and 13 bases lay between the germline ends. The CDR3 DNA sequence: TGTGCCAGCAGTTATAATACAGGTGCACAAGAGACCCAGTACTTC. It codes for CASSYNTGAQETQYF.

The chain links TRBV7-9 to TRBJ2-1; 9 bases line up with TRBD2. Germline loops: CDR1 SEHNR, CDR2 FQNEAQ (reference sequence). Unmatched junction bases numbered 10, after V lost 8 bases and J lost 5 bases. The CDR3 is made up of 15 amino acids. CDR3 in DNA: TGTGCCAGCCTACCGAGGAGCGGGGGGAACAATGAGCAGTTCTTC. This sequence encodes CASLPRSGGNNEQFF.